One and the same sample provided the 14 T cell receptor beta chains below, sequenced in a study of T cell repertoires in cytomegalovirus infection. TCRdb fed the reads into MiXCR, producing one record per CDR3 protein. The table includes around 180,000 distinct CDR3 sequences, approximately 28% detected once. Sequenced material: PBMCs. The receptors were sampled from a human donor in good health (CMV status not recorded). Some clones in this sample may be carry-over from other donors' samples.

This clonotype was recorded at least ten times. This sequence joins TRBV7-8 and TRBJ1-5, with TRBD1 identical over 7 bases. The CDR3 has 15 residues. V shed 5 bases and J 5 bases; nucleotides not matched to a gene: 9. Germline V gene sequence: CDR1 SGHVS, CDR2 FQNEAQ. The CDR3, as DNA: TGTGCCAGCAGCCCCGCCACAGGGGAATATCAGCCCCAGCATTTT. Protein sequence: CASSPATGEYQPQHF.

The table lists this clonotype with a few counts. This sequence joins TRBV6-6 and TRBJ2-5; the D is unclear. This CDR3 is built from 11 residues. In germline, CDR1 is MNHNY, CDR2 SVGAGI (reference sequence). V was pared by 2 bases and J by 5 bases, with 3 bases between. CDR3 in DNA: TGTGCCAGCAGTTACCGGGAGACCCAGTACTTC. The encoded protein is CASSYRETQYF.

This clonotype was counted a few times. The chain employs TRBV11-3 and TRBJ2-3; 14 bases align to TRBD2. The germline gives CDR1 SGHNT, CDR2 YENEEA. The ends lost 5 bases at V and 5 bases at J; junction bases unmatched: 6. The CDR3 is 16 residues long. The CDR3 is CASSTGTSGGIDTQYF. The CDR3 nucleotides read TGTGCCAGCAGCACCGGGACTAGCGGGGGAATAGATACGCAGTATTTT. Full variable domain (remainder filled in from reference TRBV11-3 and TRBJ2-3): EAGVVQSPRYKIIEKKQPVAFWCNPISGHNTLYWYLQNLGQGPELLIRYENEEAVDDSQLPKDRFSAERLKGVDSTLKIQPAELGDSAVYLCASSTGTSGGIDTQYFGPGTRLTVL.

This clonotype was counted many times. The CDR3 bases are TGTGCCAGCAGCCTATGGACTAGCGGGGGGGCTAATGAGCAGTTCTTC. It codes for CASSLWTSGGANEQFF. The chain uses TRBV7-2 and TRBJ2-1; 15 bases line up with TRBD2. Germline CDR1 reads SGHTA; CDR2 reads FQGNSA. V was pared by 5 bases and J by 7 bases, with 6 bases of the junction left unmatched. This CDR3 spans 16 amino acids. Full variable domain (remainder filled in from reference TRBV7-2 and TRBJ2-1): GAGVSQSPSNKVTEKGKDVELRCDPISGHTALYWYRQSLGQGLEFLIYFQGNSAPDKSGLPSDRFSAERTGGSVSTLTIQRTQQEDSAVYLCASSLWTSGGANEQFFGPGTRLTVL.

CDR3 sequence: CATSRDLALGAQGYTF. The DNA of the CDR3 is TGTGCCACCAGCAGAGATTTAGCGCTGGGGGCGCAGGGCTACACCTTC. The chain carries TRBV15 and TRBJ1-2; D perhaps matches TRBD1 (6 bases). Germline CDR1 and CDR2: LNHNV and YYDKDF (reference sequence). V shed 0 bases and J shed 8 bases, with 19 bases lying between them. The CDR3 covers 16 residues.

The V gene is TRBV11-2, the J gene TRBJ2-7; D uncertain. CDR1 SGHAT and CDR2 FQNNGV come from the germline V gene. With 1 base removed from V and 0 bases from J, the gap between germline ends came to 7 bases. This CDR3 region has 14 residues. The CDR3 bases are TGTGCCAGCAGCTTAGGACGGAACTCCTACGAGCAGTACTTC. Amino acids: CASSLGRNSYEQYF.

As DNA, the CDR3 is TGTGCCAGCAGCACGTCCGGGACTAGTTTTTACGAGCAGTACTTC. Amino acids: CASSTSGTSFYEQYF. V gene TRBV7-2 combines with J gene TRBJ2-7, with 8 bases fitting TRBD2. Trimming removed 5 bases from V and 4 bases from J; junction bases left unmatched: 10. Germline assignment: CDR1 SGHTA and CDR2 FQGNSA. There are 15 residues in the CDR3.

In this sample, this clonotype turned up many times. This rearrangement joins TRBV7-2 to TRBJ1-2; TRBD1 agrees at 9 bases. The CDR3 covers 14 residues. With V trimmed by 4 bases and J by 8 bases, 8 bases remained unmatched. Germline-derived CDR1 and CDR2 are SGHTA and FQGNSA. The CDR3 loop is CASSSYRGLGGYTF. The DNA of the CDR3 is TGTGCCAGCAGCTCTTACAGGGGGCTGGGGGGCTACACCTTC.

The V gene is TRBV7-8, the J gene TRBJ2-7; D gene unclear. The germline V and J ends were trimmed by 5 bases and 0 bases, with 11 bases remaining between them. Germline assignment: CDR1 SGHVS and CDR2 FQNEAQ. The CDR3 loop spans 14 amino acids. CDR3 sequence: CASSPRRYSYEQYF. As DNA, the CDR3 is TGTGCCAGCAGCCCCCGGCGCTACTCCTACGAGCAGTACTTC.

The rearrangement joins TRBV6-2 or TRBV6-3 to TRBJ1-1, with D possibly matching TRBD1 (5 bases). CDR3 size: 14 residues. V lost 2 bases and J 4 bases, leaving 11 bases between the germline ends. In germline, CDR1 is MNHEY, CDR2 SVGEGT. DNA of the CDR3: TGTGCCAGCAGTTACCTCAGGGTTACCACTGAAGCTTTCTTT. Translating gives CASSYLRVTTEAFF.

The table lists this clonotype with a count of one. The chain uses TRBV12-3 or TRBV12-4 and TRBJ1-1; a weak D match, TRBD1 (6 bases). The CDR3 length is 15 residues. Trimming pared 6 bases from V and 1 base from J, leaving 15 bases between. As DNA, the CDR3 is TGTGCCAGCAGAGTACTCCGGGGGGCGAACACTGAAGCTTTCTTT. Its protein is CASRVLRGANTEAFF.

This clonotype has more than one count but fewer than ten. CDR3 nucleotide sequence: TGTGCCAGCATCCGGGACCGGAGCTCCTACGAGCAGTACTTC. Amino acids: CASIRDRSSYEQYF. The chain recombines TRBV2 with TRBJ2-7; D tentatively fits TRBD1 or TRBD2 (5 bases each). Trimming shortened V by 7 bases and J by 0 bases, and 13 bases separated the two germline ends. CDR3 length: 14 residues. CDR1 SNHLY and CDR2 FYNNEI come from the germline V gene.

CDR3 DNA: TGTGCCAGCAGCGGGGAGGTCCTAATGAACTATGGCTACACCTTC. It is translated as CASSGEVLMNYGYTF. This chain links TRBV7-2 with TRBJ1-2; no firm D call. The CDR3 spans 15 residues. Looked up from germline, CDR1 is SGHTA and CDR2 is FQGNSA. V lost 5 bases and J 2 bases, leaving 15 bases between the germline ends.

The sample holds a few counts of this clonotype. CDR3 sequence (DNA): TGTGCCAGCAGCCTCCGCGGCCCTGTTCGCGGGGAGCTGTTTTTT. Its translation: CASSLRGPVRGELFF. V usage is TRBV7-3 and J usage is TRBJ2-2; D is uncertain. Germline V gene sequence: CDR1 SGHTA, CDR2 FQGTGA. The V and J ends lost 5 bases and 7 bases respectively, with 17 bases between them. This CDR3 is built from 15 residues.